The 21 T cell receptor beta chains presented below share a single source sample, sequenced in a study of naive and memory T cell subsets. Findings and caveats of the study: A few larger clonotypes appeared in naive repertoires, especially CD8, possibly memory cells re-expressing CD45RA.

Two oligonucleotides, mixed equimolar, formed the beta constant-region primer covering TRBC1 and TRBC2. Four rounds of PCR amplified the ligated cDNA using nested alpha and beta constant-region primers plus SP2. Each CDR3 protein gets one entry after TCRdb re-called the UMI-ligation and nested PCR reads with MiXCR. The profile shows 150,000 or so distinct CDR3 sequences, 22% of them singletons. The antigens for these receptors are not known. The sequenced material came from naive CD4+ T cells from blood. These TCRs come from a human donor in good health.

Ten or more counts support this clonotype. CDR3 region: CSAGNAEQFF. In DNA form, the CDR3 reads TGCAGTGCTGGAAATGCGGAGCAGTTCTTC. The V gene is TRBV20-1, the J gene TRBJ2-1; no reliable D call. Germline V gene sequence: CDR1 DFQATT, CDR2 SNEGSKA (reference sequence). The CDR3 runs to 10 residues. The V end lost 5 bases, the J end lost 10 bases, and 9 bases lay between the germline ends.

The chain carries TRBV6-2 or TRBV6-3 and TRBJ2-7; TRBD1 agrees at 8 bases. The germline V gene encodes CDR1 MNHEY and CDR2 SVGEGT. The trim removed 0 bases at V and 7 bases at J, leaving 8 bases unmatched. This CDR3 is built from 15 residues. CDR3 sequence: CASSYSLGQGGEQYF. DNA of the CDR3: TGTGCCAGCAGTTACTCGCTTGGACAGGGCGGAGAGCAGTACTTC.

The chain employs TRBV20-1 and TRBJ1-6, with 9 bases aligning to TRBD1. From germline, CDR1 is DFQATT and CDR2 SNEGSKA (reference sequence). V dropped 1 base and J dropped 10; count of bases not matched to a gene: 8. The CDR3 consists of 15 residues. The chain's CDR3 is CSARVSGTGTSPLHF. The CDR3 bases are TGCAGTGCTAGAGTTTCCGGGACAGGGACGTCACCCCTCCACTTT.

Only a few counts were recorded for this clonotype. The chain links TRBV7-2 to TRBJ2-1, with 12 bases identical to TRBD2. Losses at the gene ends were 5 bases for V and 13 bases for J; bases not matched to a gene: 9. The CDR3 is 14 amino acids. Germline values: CDR1 SGHTA, CDR2 FQGNSA. The CDR3 protein is CASSPPSGRAHQFF. The CDR3 bases are TGTGCCAGCAGCCCCCCTAGCGGGAGGGCCCATCAGTTCTTC.

This clonotype was observed a few times. DNA of the CDR3: TGTGCCAGCAGCGCGGGAGGACAGGGAGAGACCCAGTACTTC. Encoded protein: CASSAGGQGETQYF. V usage is TRBV7-2 and J usage is TRBJ2-5; D is tentatively TRBD1 or TRBD2 (8 bases each). Germline V gene sequence: CDR1 SGHTA, CDR2 FQGNSA. Between the trimmed V and J ends, which lost 5 bases and 4 bases, there was a span of 14 bases. This CDR3 is 14 amino acids long.

This clonotype was recorded many times. The rearrangement uses TRBV28 and TRBJ2-1; 11 bases line up with TRBD2. This CDR3 has 14 amino acids. Losses at the gene ends were 1 base for V and 8 bases for J; bases not matched to a gene: 1. Germline V gene lookup returns CDR1 MDHEN and CDR2 SYDVKM. The CDR3 loop reads CASSLSLAGDEQFF. In DNA form, the CDR3 reads TGTGCCAGCAGTTTATCACTAGCGGGAGATGAGCAGTTCTTC.

This clonotype was seen repeatedly, ten times or more. The chain has TRBV20-1 and TRBJ1-5; perhaps TRBD1 as D (6 bases). The CDR3 runs to 14 residues. V was trimmed by 2 bases and J by 2 bases, leaving 10 bases between them. CDR1 is DFQATT, CDR2 SNEGSKA, per germline (reference sequence). CDR3 amino acids: CSARKGEGNQPQHF. The CDR3 bases are TGCAGTGCTAGAAAGGGGGAGGGCAATCAGCCCCAGCATTTT.

The rearrangement links TRBV5-5 to TRBJ1-2; a weak D match, TRBD1 (5 bases). CDR3 size: 14 residues. Looked up from germline, CDR1 is SGHKS and CDR2 is YYEKEE (reference sequence). Between the trimmed V and J ends, which lost 5 bases and 8 bases, there was a span of 19 bases. CDR3 bases: TGTGCCAGCAGTTCAGGGCCCGGAACGGGAGGCTACACCTTC. Its protein is CASSSGPGTGGYTF. The full variable domain, rest sourced from reference TRBV5-5 and TRBJ1-2, is DAGVTQSPTHLIKTRGQQVTLRCSPISGHKSVSWYQQVLGQGPQFIFQYYEKEERGRGNFPDRFSARQFPNYSSELNVNALLLGDSALYLCASSSGPGTGGYTFGSGTRLTVV.

This clonotype was detected many times. The rearrangement links TRBV4-3 to TRBJ2-2; maybe TRBD2 (5 bases). This CDR3 has 16 residues. Trimming removed 2 bases at V and 3 bases at J, with 13 bases between. Germline CDR1 and CDR2: LGHNA and YSLEER. CDR3 DNA: TGCGCCAGCAGCCAACTGGCGGGTGGAGACACCGGGGAGCTGTTTTTT. Protein sequence: CASSQLAGGDTGELFF.

This clonotype was counted a few times. This chain uses TRBV5-1 with TRBJ2-7, with 9 bases fitting TRBD2. Germline assignment: CDR1 SGHRS and CDR2 YFSETQ. Trimming removed 0 bases from V and 4 bases from J; junction bases left unmatched: 5. The CDR3 length is 15 residues. This CDR3 reads CASSLASGVGYEQYF. The CDR3 nucleotides are TGCGCCAGCAGCTTGGCTAGCGGGGTGGGTTACGAGCAGTACTTC.

This clonotype was observed a handful of times. The chain links TRBV29-1 to TRBJ2-3; possibly TRBD2 for D (5 bases). Trimming pared 4 bases from V and 2 bases from J, leaving 10 bases between. The germline V gene has CDR1 SQVTM and CDR2 ANQGSEA. The CDR3 extends over 13 amino acids. CDR3 amino acids: CSVGLLNTDTQYF. The CDR3 DNA reads TGCAGCGTTGGACTACTTAACACAGATACGCAGTATTTT.

The V gene is TRBV9, the J gene TRBJ1-1, with a tentative D call TRBD1 (5 bases). The CDR3 spans 14 residues. V lost 4 bases to trimming and J lost 1 base, with 11 bases between them. Germline-derived CDR1 and CDR2 are SGDLS and YYNGEE. As DNA, the CDR3 is TGTGCCAGCAGCCTACGGGACTGGAACACTGAAGCTTTCTTT. The encoded protein is CASSLRDWNTEAFF. Filled out from reference TRBV9 and TRBJ1-1, the complete variable domain reads DSGVTQTPKHLITATGQRVTLRCSPRSGDLSVYWYQQSLDQGLQFLIQYYNGEERAKGNILERFSAQQFPDLHSELNLSSLELGDSALYFCASSLRDWNTEAFFGQGTRLTVV.

This chain uses TRBV10-3 with TRBJ2-1; TRBD1 agrees at 7 bases. The germline CDR1 and CDR2 sequences are ENHRY and SYGVKD. The CDR3 has 15 residues. J was trimmed by 1 base and V by 7 bases; bases with no gene match: 7. DNA of the CDR3: TGTGCCATCACTAGGGACAGTCGTTCCTACAATGAGCAGTTCTTC. It encodes CAITRDSRSYNEQFF.

At least ten counts were recorded for this clonotype. The chain couples TRBV9 to TRBJ2-7, with D perhaps matching TRBD1 (5 bases). Germline V gene data show CDR1 as SGDLS and CDR2 as YYNGEE. The CDR3 sequence is 15 residues long. V was trimmed by 0 bases and J by 2 bases, leaving 12 bases between them. The CDR3 reads CASSVGGTRTYEQYF. As DNA, the CDR3 is TGTGCCAGCAGCGTAGGGGGCACAAGAACCTACGAGCAGTACTTC.

The chain is built from TRBV7-7 and TRBJ2-2; D perhaps matches TRBD2 (6 bases). CDR3 length: 14 amino acids. Germline lookup yields CDR1 SSHAT and CDR2 FNYEAQ (reference sequence). V dropped 5 bases and J dropped 8 bases, with 15 bases sitting between them. CDR3 in amino acids: CASSPEEGGGELFF. CDR3 nucleotides: TGTGCCAGCAGCCCCGAGGAGGGCGGGGGGGAGCTGTTTTTT.

The chain links TRBV5-6 to TRBJ2-7; 8 positions match TRBD1. The CDR3 totals 15 residues. The V gene's germline CDR1 is SGHDT and CDR2 YYEEEE. The J segment lost 4 bases and the V segment lost 4 bases, leaving 10 bases of the junction unmatched. In DNA, the CDR3 is TGTGCCAGCAGCCTGGACGGACAGGGAAGGTACGAGCAGTACTTC. Translating it yields CASSLDGQGRYEQYF.

V usage is TRBV28 and J usage is TRBJ2-5; D remains unclear. CDR1 MDHEN and CDR2 SYDVKM come from the germline V gene. V was shortened by 4 bases and J by 4 bases, with 19 bases between the two germline ends. The CDR3 totals 16 residues. The CDR3 reads CASSSIPPGERETQYF. In nucleotides, the CDR3 is TGTGCCAGCAGTTCCATCCCACCAGGAGAAAGAGAGACCCAGTACTTC. The variable domain in full, completed from reference TRBV28 and TRBJ2-5, reads DVKVTQSSRYLVKRTGEKVFLECVQDMDHENMFWYRQDPGLGLRLIYFSYDVKMKEKGDIPEGYSVSREKKERFSLILESASTNQTSMYLCASSSIPPGERETQYFGPGTRLLVL.

The genes are TRBV19 and TRBJ1-5, with TRBD1 matching 8 bases. The CDR3 is made up of 15 amino acids. Germline CDR1 LNHDA, CDR2 SQIVND (reference sequence). The V segment lost 4 bases and the J segment 1 base; nucleotides outside the gene matches: 3. The CDR3 nucleotides read TGTGCCAGTAGTAAAGACAGGGGCAGCAATCAGCCCCAGCATTTT. Translated: CASSKDRGSNQPQHF. The full variable domain, rest sourced from reference TRBV19 and TRBJ1-5, is DGGITQSPKYLFRKEGQNVTLSCEQNLNHDAMYWYRQDPGQGLRLIYYSQIVNDFQKGDIAEGYSVSREKKESFPLTVTSAQKNPTAFYLCASSKDRGSNQPQHFGDGTRLSIL.

This clonotype was observed a handful of times. This chain joins TRBV20-1 and TRBJ2-7; tentatively, D is TRBD2 (5 bases). Germline CDR1 DFQATT, CDR2 SNEGSKA (reference sequence). The CDR3 loop spans 15 amino acids. Trimming took 0 bases from V and 0 from J, leaving 12 bases between them. In DNA form, the CDR3 reads TGCAGTGCTAGAGATCCTTCCAGCGGCTCCTACGAGCAGTACTTC. Residues: CSARDPSSGSYEQYF.

This clonotype showed up just a few times. This CDR3 is missing its conserved last phenylalanine or tryptophan, likely due to a read error. Because the CDR3's place on the DNA is in doubt, the DNA is left out and the CDR3 is given as listed by TCRdb. The chain recombines TRBV7-2 with TRBJ2-7; whether TRBD1, the table's D call, matches the DNA was not checked. Per the germline V gene, CDR1 is SGHTA and CDR2 is FQGNSA. Counting both end residues, the CDR3 totals 13 amino acids. The CDR3 reads CASSLSGTVPPHI.

The chain employs TRBV19 and TRBJ1-4; D gene ambiguous. CDR3 length: 12 residues. The V gene's germline CDR1 is LNHDA and CDR2 SQIVND (reference sequence). V was trimmed by 5 bases and J by 8 bases, leaving 9 bases between them. CDR3 bases: TGTGCCAGTAGTCGGGCGTCGGAAAAACTGTTTTTT. Encoded protein: CASSRASEKLFF.